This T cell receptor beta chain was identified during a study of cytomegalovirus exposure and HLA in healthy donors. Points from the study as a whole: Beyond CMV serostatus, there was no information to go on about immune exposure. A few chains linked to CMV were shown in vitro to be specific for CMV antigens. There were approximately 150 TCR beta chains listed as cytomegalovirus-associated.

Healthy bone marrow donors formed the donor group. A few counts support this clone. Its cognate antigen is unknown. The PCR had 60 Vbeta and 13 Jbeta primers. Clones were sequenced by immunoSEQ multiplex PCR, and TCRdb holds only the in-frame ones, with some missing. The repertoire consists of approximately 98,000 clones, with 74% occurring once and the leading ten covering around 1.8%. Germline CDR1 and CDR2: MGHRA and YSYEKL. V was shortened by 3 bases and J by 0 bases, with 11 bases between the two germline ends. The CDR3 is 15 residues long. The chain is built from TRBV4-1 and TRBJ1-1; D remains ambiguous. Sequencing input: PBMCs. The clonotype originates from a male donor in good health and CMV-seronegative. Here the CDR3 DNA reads TGCGCCAGCAGCCAGGCCACCAGGCTGAACACTGAAGCTTTCTTT. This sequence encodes CASSQATRLNTEAFF.